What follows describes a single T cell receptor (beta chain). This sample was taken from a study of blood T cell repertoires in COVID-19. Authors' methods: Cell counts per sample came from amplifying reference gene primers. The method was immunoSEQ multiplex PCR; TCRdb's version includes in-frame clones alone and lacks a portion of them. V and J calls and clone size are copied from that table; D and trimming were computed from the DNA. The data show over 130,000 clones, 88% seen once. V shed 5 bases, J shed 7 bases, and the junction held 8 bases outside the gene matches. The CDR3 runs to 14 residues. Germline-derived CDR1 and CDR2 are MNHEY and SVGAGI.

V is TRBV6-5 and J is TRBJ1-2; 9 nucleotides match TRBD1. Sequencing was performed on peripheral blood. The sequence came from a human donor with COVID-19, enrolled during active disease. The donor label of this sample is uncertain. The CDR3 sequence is CASSPTGGLSGYTF. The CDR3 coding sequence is TGTGCCAGCAGTCCAACAGGGGGCCTTTCTGGCTACACCTTC.